This T cell receptor (beta chain) originates from a study of T cells expressing NK-cell markers. This CDR3 contains 16 residues. Germline CDR1 reads SGHTA; CDR2 reads FQGNSA. Details on this clonotype: Its antigen remains unidentified.

Synthesis of TCR beta cDNA relied on 5'RACE template switching carrying UMIs. TCRdb reprocessed the 5' RACE reads, with one entry per CDR3 protein and no DNA. This sample carries fewer than 200,000 distinct CDR3 sequences, with around 18% going to the ten biggest clones. Study findings and constraints: In a group of several donors, dominant NKG2C+ clonotypes represented about 1.0-8% of CD8+ T cells.

The sample taken for sequencing was blood T cells: a sorted CD56 or NKG2C T cell subset, CD4+ or CD8+ T cells, or bulk PBMC T cells (not recorded which). J is TRBJ2-3 and V is TRBV7-2; the D gene TCRdb calls, TRBD2, cannot be checked with no DNA. The TCR sequence derives from a woman between 18 and 75 years old in good health. The CDR3: CASSPHLAGGSPTQYF.